This T cell receptor beta chain was captured by sequencing in a study of blood T cell repertoires in COVID-19. Background on the study: Sites across the United States, Italy and Spain contributed samples from acute and convalescent COVID-19. Sample material is recorded as cDNA or gDNA derived from T cells, B-cell-depleted T cells, or PBMCs.

Original handling: Estimation of nucleated cell counts relied on the amplification of reference gene primers. Sequenced by immunoSEQ multiplex PCR; TCRdb stores in-frame clones only, minus some. The D gene and trimming were derived from the DNA, and the V and J assignments and clone size from that table. The sample contains 250,000 or so clones, roughly 84% of which appear only once. Germline loops: CDR1 SGHKS, CDR2 YYEKEE (reference sequence). The CDR3 has 15 amino acids. V shed 0 bases and J shed 2 bases, with 9 bases lying between them. A few counts support this clone. The sequence came from a woman in her forties who had recovered from COVID-19. The chain carries TRBV5-5 and TRBJ1-5; the D is unclear. Sequenced: peripheral blood. CDR3: CASSLVREGNQPQHF. The CDR3 nucleotides read TGTGCCAGCAGCTTGGTAAGGGAGGGCAATCAGCCCCAGCATTTT.